The 32 T cell receptor beta chains listed next were all sequenced from one sample in a study of blood T cell repertoires in COVID-19. Clones were read by immunoSEQ multiplex PCR, and TCRdb kept only the in-frame ones, dropping some. Among fewer than 300,000 clones listed, about 89% were seen once. Sequenced material: peripheral blood. Receptors were obtained from a woman aged 30 to 39 with COVID-19, enrolled during active disease.

The V and J genes are TRBV7-2 and TRBJ2-3; TRBD2 agrees at 14 bases. This CDR3 region has 17 residues. V shed 6 bases and J 6 bases; nucleotides not matched to a gene: 11. Germline CDR1 is SGHTA and CDR2 is FQGNSA. Written as DNA, the CDR3 is TGTGCCAGCAGGGAAGGACTAGCGGGAGGAAGAGCTGATACGCAGTATTTT. Translating it yields CASREGLAGGRADTQYF.

This clone was observed a single time. The gene calls are TRBV27 and TRBJ2-3; D is possibly TRBD2 (6 bases). The CDR3 has 16 residues. From germline, CDR1 is MNHEY and CDR2 SMNVEV (reference sequence). V was pared by 3 bases and J by 0 bases, with 13 bases between. CDR3 sequence reads: CASSFSRDPSTDTQYF. The CDR3 nucleotides read TGTGCCAGCAGTTTTTCGCGGGACCCCAGCACAGATACGCAGTATTTT.

This chain links TRBV19 with TRBJ1-2, with 7 bases aligning to TRBD1. The CDR3 length is 13 residues. V was clipped by 2 bases and J by 8 bases; unmatched bases: 5. Germline lookup yields CDR1 LNHDA and CDR2 SQIVND (reference sequence). The CDR3 loop is CASSINRGGGYTF. Written as DNA, the CDR3 is TGTGCCAGTAGTATAAACAGGGGAGGAGGCTACACCTTC.

This chain connects TRBV27 to TRBJ1-2, with 7 bases that match TRBD1. CDR1 is MNHEY and CDR2 is SMNVEV in the germline V gene (reference sequence). After removal of 5 bases from V and 5 bases from J, the junction contained 2 bases not matched to a gene. The CDR3 totals 12 residues. CDR3 sequence (DNA): TGTGCCAGCAGTACGACAGGGTATGGCTACACCTTC. Amino acids: CASSTTGYGYTF.

In nucleotides, the CDR3 is TGCGCCAGCAGCCAAGATCCCCCGGGACAGGGAACGACCTATAATTCACCCCTCCACTTT. Translating it yields CASSQDPPGQGTTYNSPLHF. The chain carries TRBV4-1 and TRBJ1-6, with TRBD1 identical over 9 bases. Per the germline V gene, CDR1 is MGHRA and CDR2 is YSYEKL. This CDR3 contains 20 residues. After removal of 0 bases from V and 2 bases from J, the junction contained 11 bases not matched to a gene.

The chain has TRBV5-4 and TRBJ2-2; D call uncertain. The CDR3 totals 14 residues. The V gene's germline CDR1 is SGHNT and CDR2 YYREEE (reference sequence). The V end lost 1 base, the J end lost 1 base, and 5 bases lay between the germline ends. CDR3 nucleotides: TGTGCCAGCAGCTTGCAGCGGAACACCGGGGAGCTGTTTTTT. Its protein product is CASSLQRNTGELFF.

The chain is built from TRBV29-1 and TRBJ2-1; 8 bases agree with TRBD1. Germline V gives CDR1 SQVTM, CDR2 ANQGSEA. Trimming at V came to 2 bases and at J to 1 base, leaving 7 bases not matched to a gene. This CDR3 comprises 16 residues. The DNA of the CDR3 is TGCAGCGTTGAATCACCGGACAGGGAATCCTACAATGAGCAGTTCTTC. This gives the protein CSVESPDRESYNEQFF.

The CDR3 is CASSGQASYEQYF. CDR3 sequence (DNA): TGTGCCAGCAGCGGACAGGCTTCCTACGAGCAGTACTTC. This chain connects TRBV12-3 or TRBV12-4 to TRBJ2-7, with TRBD1 matching 7 bases. Trimming removed 6 bases from V and 1 base from J; junction bases left unmatched: 3. The CDR3 runs 13 residues.

The rearrangement uses TRBV6-1 and TRBJ1-5; D may be TRBD1 (5 bases). V was clipped by 6 bases and J by 4 bases, with 7 bases between them. The germline gives CDR1 MNHNS, CDR2 SASEGT. The CDR3 covers 12 residues. The CDR3 loop reads CASSRQNQPQHF. The CDR3 DNA sequence: TGTGCCAGCAGCCGACAGAATCAGCCCCAGCATTTT.

This clone was recorded only once. The chain couples TRBV27 to TRBJ1-1; perhaps TRBD1 as D (5 bases). Germline V gene data show CDR1 as MNHEY and CDR2 as SMNVEV (reference sequence). V was pared by 3 bases and J by 0 bases, with 11 bases between. The CDR3 sequence is 15 residues long. The CDR3 DNA reads TGTGCCAGCAGTTTCCTGCAGGGCTTGAACACTGAAGCTTTCTTT. It codes for CASSFLQGLNTEAFF.

This chain joins TRBV24-1 and TRBJ2-3; D possibly corresponds to TRBD2 (6 bases). The CDR3 spans 16 residues. Deletions cut 1 base from V and 0 bases from J, with 10 bases between. CDR1 and CDR2 (germline): KGHDR, SFDVKD. The CDR3 DNA reads as TGTGCCACCAGTGATTTCGCGGGGCCCAGCACAGATACGCAGTATTTT. Protein: CATSDFAGPSTDTQYF.

The V call is TRBV5-1, the J call TRBJ1-2; 10 bases map to TRBD1. The CDR3 contains 17 residues. The V segment lost 3 bases and the J segment 7 bases; nucleotides outside the gene matches: 15. CDR1 is SGHRS, CDR2 YFSETQ, per germline. This chain's CDR3 is CASSSKVGQGDMRGYTF. The CDR3 bases are TGCGCCAGCAGCTCGAAAGTTGGACAGGGGGACATGCGTGGCTACACCTTC.

The J gene is TRBJ1-4, the V gene TRBV7-3; the D is unclear. The V end was cut by 2 bases, the J end by 4 bases, with 5 bases between. Germline V gene data show CDR1 as SGHTA and CDR2 as FQGTGA. The CDR3 spans 13 residues. The CDR3 DNA reads TGTGCCAGCAGCTTATCCGTTAATGAAAAACTGTTTTTT. Its translation: CASSLSVNEKLFF.

The chain recombines TRBV11-2 with TRBJ2-1, with TRBD2 matching 10 bases. Germline CDR1 SGHAT, CDR2 FQNNGV. The CDR3 has 13 residues. The V segment lost 3 bases and the J segment 10 bases; nucleotides outside the gene matches: 3. The CDR3 DNA is TGTGCCAGCAGCTTTACTAGCGGGGAAGAGCAGTTCTTC. The encoded protein is CASSFTSGEEQFF. The full variable domain, with the rest looked up from reference TRBV11-2 and TRBJ2-1, is EAGVAQSPRYKIIEKRQSVAFWCNPISGHATLYWYQQILGQGPKLLIQFQNNGVVDDSQLPKDRFSAERLKGVDSTLKIQPAKLEDSAVYLCASSFTSGEEQFFGPGTRLTVL.

The rearrangement uses TRBV11-3 and TRBJ2-1, with 9 positions matching TRBD1. J lost 4 bases, V lost 3 bases, and 4 bases had no gene match. The CDR3 runs to 15 residues. The germline gives CDR1 SGHNT, CDR2 YENEEA. In nucleotides, the CDR3 is TGTGCCAGCAGCTTCGGACAGGGGCTTTACAATGAGCAGTTCTTC. Amino acids: CASSFGQGLYNEQFF.

V gene TRBV6-1 combines with J gene TRBJ1-3, with 8 bases matching TRBD1. J was trimmed by 4 bases and V by 2 bases; bases with no gene match: 7. The CDR3 is made up of 16 amino acids. Germline CDR1 MNHNS, CDR2 SASEGT. The CDR3 DNA is TGTGCCAGCAGTGAAAATCAGGGGGCGGCGGGAAACACCATATATTTT. Its protein is CASSENQGAAGNTIYF.

The genes are TRBV5-6 and TRBJ1-1; 7 bases are a match to TRBD1. This CDR3 is built from 15 residues. V gave up 3 bases and J gave up 1 base; unmatched junction bases: 6. Germline V lookup: CDR1 SGHDT, CDR2 YYEEEE. The CDR3 is CASSSPGGRNTEAFF. The CDR3 DNA is TGTGCCAGCAGCTCGCCAGGGGGTAGGAACACTGAAGCTTTCTTT.

This rearrangement joins TRBV14 to TRBJ2-1; 12 bases match TRBD1. J was trimmed by 8 bases and V by 5 bases; bases with no gene match: 10. The length of the CDR3 is 16 residues. In germline, CDR1 is SGHDN, CDR2 FVKESK. The CDR3 here is CASSLTGTGGIDEQFF. DNA for the CDR3: TGTGCCAGCAGCTTGACCGGGACAGGGGGCATTGATGAGCAGTTCTTC.

This chain joins TRBV29-1 and TRBJ1-1, with D hard to call. The germline V gene encodes CDR1 SQVTM and CDR2 ANQGSEA. This CDR3 region has 13 residues. Trimming left V 1 base short and J 0 bases short, with 6 bases between. CDR3: CSVEGPMNTEAFF. As DNA, the CDR3 is TGCAGCGTTGAAGGGCCCATGAACACTGAAGCTTTCTTT.

The chain has TRBV21-1 and TRBJ1-6; the listed D gene, TRBD1, was not tested against the DNA. TRBV21-1 is given as a pseudogene. The CDR3 is made up of 18 amino acids. The chain's CDR3 is CASSSRHRLTSYNSPLHF. DNA for the CDR3: TGTGCCAGCAGCTCCCGACATCGCCTGACCTCCTATAATTCACCCCTCCACTTT.

This clone was observed a handful of times. The chain recombines TRBV6-1 with TRBJ2-5; D is perhaps TRBD2 (5 bases). CDR3 length equals 17 residues. Germline loops: CDR1 MNHNS, CDR2 SASEGT. Trimming took off 2 bases at V and 3 bases at J, with 19 bases between the two ends. The CDR3 spells CASSEIRVSPGEETQYF. The CDR3 DNA sequence: TGTGCCAGCAGTGAAATTAGGGTTAGCCCCGGGGAAGAGACCCAGTACTTC.

This chain uses TRBV30 with TRBJ1-4; D remains unclear. V lost 3 bases to trimming and J lost 4 bases, with 15 bases between them. The CDR3 runs to 15 residues. Germline lookup yields CDR1 GTSNPN and CDR2 SVGIG (reference sequence). CDR3 region: CAWRGTALGNEKLFF. In nucleotides, the CDR3 is TGTGCCTGGAGGGGCACCGCGCTCGGTAATGAAAAACTGTTTTTT.

For this clone: This may be a read error: a much more frequent sequence differs by one nucleotide. Other DNA sequences in the sample encode the same CDR3. The chain carries TRBV2 and TRBJ1-2, with 7 nucleotides matching TRBD1. Looked up from germline, CDR1 is SNHLY and CDR2 is FYNNEI. Germline trimming cut 3 bases from V and 2 bases from J; bases unmatched to any gene: 0. This CDR3 region has 13 residues. CDR3 nucleotides: TGTGCCAGCAGTGAGACAGGGAACTATGGCTACACCTTC. Translating it yields CASSETGNYGYTF.

This chain uses TRBV7-2 with TRBJ2-5, with TRBD2 matching over 8 bases. The CDR3 has 16 residues. Germline V gene lookup returns CDR1 SGHTA and CDR2 FQGNSA. V lost 2 bases and J lost 4; bases outside the gene matches: 9. This chain's CDR3 is CASSLPGLGGSETQYF. CDR3 DNA sequence: TGTGCCAGCAGCTTACCGGGACTAGGTGGGTCAGAGACCCAGTACTTC.

CDR3 amino acids: CASSEYRGQGEKLFF. CDR3 nucleotide sequence: TGTGCCAGCAGTGAATACAGGGGGCAAGGTGAAAAACTGTTTTTT. The chain joins TRBV2 to TRBJ1-4; 9 bases align to TRBD1. The germline V gene has CDR1 SNHLY and CDR2 FYNNEI. The CDR3 totals 15 residues. Trimming removed 2 bases from V and 7 bases from J; junction bases left unmatched: 5.

This sequence joins TRBV28 and TRBJ2-3; 12 bases agree with TRBD2. Germline CDR1 and CDR2: MDHEN and SYDVKM. The junction had 12 bases not matched to a gene; V was cut back by 5 bases and J by 6 bases. This CDR3 is built from 17 residues. The CDR3 region has the DNA TGTGCCAGCAGTCCCCGGACTAGCGGGATTCGGTCGGATACGCAGTATTTT. Translation gives CASSPRTSGIRSDTQYF.

For this clone: The same CDR3 can be traced to other DNA sequences in this sample. The genes are TRBV12-3 or TRBV12-4 and TRBJ2-7, with D possibly being TRBD1 (6 bases). Trimming removed 5 bases from V and 2 bases from J, with 10 bases in between. The CDR3 runs 13 residues. CDR3 amino acids: CASSLQGPYEQYF. The CDR3 DNA reads as TGTGCCAGCAGTCTACAGGGTCCCTACGAGCAGTACTTC.

This chain joins TRBV29-1 and TRBJ2-1; no clear D. Trimming shortened V by 0 bases and J by 14 bases, and 14 bases separated the two germline ends. This CDR3 is 12 amino acids long. Germline CDR1 SQVTM, CDR2 ANQGSEA. In DNA, the CDR3 is TGCAGCGTTGAAGACCTAGAGATCCGGGAGTTCTTC. Translation gives CSVEDLEIREFF.

This chain uses TRBV10-3 with TRBJ2-1; 8 bases agree with TRBD1. Trimming removed 0 bases from V and 4 bases from J; junction bases left unmatched: 8. The CDR3 runs 17 residues. Germline lookup yields CDR1 ENHRY and CDR2 SYGVKD. CDR3 protein: CAISESGGRGRYNEQFF. The DNA for the CDR3 is TGTGCCATCAGTGAGTCGGGGGGCAGGGGGCGTTACAATGAGCAGTTCTTC.

The rearrangement joins TRBV7-9 to TRBJ1-4, with D unresolved. Germline loops: CDR1 SEHNR, CDR2 FQNEAQ (reference sequence). This CDR3 has 17 residues. Trimming removed 2 bases from V and 5 bases from J, with 18 bases in between. CDR3 in amino acids: CASSLSGTPPANEKLFF. The CDR3 DNA sequence: TGTGCCAGCAGCTTATCAGGAACGCCCCCGGCGAATGAAAAACTGTTTTTT.

This rearrangement joins TRBV28 to TRBJ2-7, with 8 bases fitting TRBD2. The CDR3 is made up of 16 amino acids. The V segment lost 1 base and the J segment 2 bases; nucleotides outside the gene matches: 7. Germline CDR1 reads MDHEN; CDR2 reads SYDVKM. CDR3 region: CASSLSPAGVTYEQYF. CDR3 nucleotides: TGTGCCAGCAGTTTATCCCCAGCGGGGGTTACCTACGAGCAGTACTTC.

The V call is TRBV29-1, the J call TRBJ1-1; D is uncertain. Trimming cost V 2 bases and J 1 base, with 8 bases left between them. The CDR3 has 13 residues. From germline, CDR1 is SQVTM and CDR2 ANQGSEA. CDR3 sequence: CSVELPENTEAFF. The DNA of the CDR3 is TGCAGCGTTGAACTCCCAGAGAACACTGAAGCTTTCTTT.